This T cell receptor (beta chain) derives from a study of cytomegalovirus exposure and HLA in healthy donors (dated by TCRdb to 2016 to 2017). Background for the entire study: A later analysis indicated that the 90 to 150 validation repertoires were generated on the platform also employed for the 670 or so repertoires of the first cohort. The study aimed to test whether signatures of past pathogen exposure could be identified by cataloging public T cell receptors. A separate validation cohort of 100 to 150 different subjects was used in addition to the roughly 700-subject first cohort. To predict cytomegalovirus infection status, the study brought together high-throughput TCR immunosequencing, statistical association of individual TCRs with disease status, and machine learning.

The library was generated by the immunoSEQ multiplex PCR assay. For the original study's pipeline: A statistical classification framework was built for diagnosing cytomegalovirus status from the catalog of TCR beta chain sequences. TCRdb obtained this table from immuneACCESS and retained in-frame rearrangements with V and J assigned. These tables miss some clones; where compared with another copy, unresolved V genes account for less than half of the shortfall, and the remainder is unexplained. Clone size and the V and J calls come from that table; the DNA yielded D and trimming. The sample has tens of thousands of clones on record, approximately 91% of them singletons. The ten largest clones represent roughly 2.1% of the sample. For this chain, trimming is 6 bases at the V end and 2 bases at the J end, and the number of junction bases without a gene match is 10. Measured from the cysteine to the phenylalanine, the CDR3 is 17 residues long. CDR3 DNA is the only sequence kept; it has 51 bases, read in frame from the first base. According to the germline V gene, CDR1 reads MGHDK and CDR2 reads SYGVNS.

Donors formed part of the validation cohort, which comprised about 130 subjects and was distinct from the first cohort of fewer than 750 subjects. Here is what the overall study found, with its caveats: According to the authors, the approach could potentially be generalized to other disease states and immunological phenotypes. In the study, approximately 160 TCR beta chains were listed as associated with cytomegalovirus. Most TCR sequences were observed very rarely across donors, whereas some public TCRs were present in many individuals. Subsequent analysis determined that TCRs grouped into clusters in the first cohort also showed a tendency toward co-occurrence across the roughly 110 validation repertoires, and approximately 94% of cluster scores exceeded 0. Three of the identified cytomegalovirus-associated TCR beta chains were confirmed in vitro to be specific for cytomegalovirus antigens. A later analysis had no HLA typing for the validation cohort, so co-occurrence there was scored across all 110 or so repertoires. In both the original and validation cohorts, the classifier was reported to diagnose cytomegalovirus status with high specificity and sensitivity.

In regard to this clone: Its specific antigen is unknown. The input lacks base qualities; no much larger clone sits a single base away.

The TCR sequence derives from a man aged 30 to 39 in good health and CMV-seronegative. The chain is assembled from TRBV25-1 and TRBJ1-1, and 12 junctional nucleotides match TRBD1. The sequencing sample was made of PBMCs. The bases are TGTGCCAGCAGCACTGCGGGACAGGGGGCCAAAAACACTGAAGCTTTCTTT. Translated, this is CASSTAGQGAKNTEAFF.